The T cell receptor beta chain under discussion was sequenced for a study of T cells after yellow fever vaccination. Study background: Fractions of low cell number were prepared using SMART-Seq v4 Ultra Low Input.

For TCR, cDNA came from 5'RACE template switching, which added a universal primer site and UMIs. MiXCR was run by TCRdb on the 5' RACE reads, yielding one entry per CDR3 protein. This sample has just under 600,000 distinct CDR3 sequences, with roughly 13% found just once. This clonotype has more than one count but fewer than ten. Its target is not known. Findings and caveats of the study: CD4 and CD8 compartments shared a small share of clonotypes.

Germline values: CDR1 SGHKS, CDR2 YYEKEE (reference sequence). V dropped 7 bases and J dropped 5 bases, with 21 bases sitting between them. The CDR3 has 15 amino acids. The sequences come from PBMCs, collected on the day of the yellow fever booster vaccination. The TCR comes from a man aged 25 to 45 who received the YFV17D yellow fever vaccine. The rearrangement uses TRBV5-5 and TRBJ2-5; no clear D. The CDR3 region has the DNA TGTGCCAGCTATCTCGCCCCCCAGGCTTCGGAGACCCAGTACTTC. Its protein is CASYLAPQASETQYF.